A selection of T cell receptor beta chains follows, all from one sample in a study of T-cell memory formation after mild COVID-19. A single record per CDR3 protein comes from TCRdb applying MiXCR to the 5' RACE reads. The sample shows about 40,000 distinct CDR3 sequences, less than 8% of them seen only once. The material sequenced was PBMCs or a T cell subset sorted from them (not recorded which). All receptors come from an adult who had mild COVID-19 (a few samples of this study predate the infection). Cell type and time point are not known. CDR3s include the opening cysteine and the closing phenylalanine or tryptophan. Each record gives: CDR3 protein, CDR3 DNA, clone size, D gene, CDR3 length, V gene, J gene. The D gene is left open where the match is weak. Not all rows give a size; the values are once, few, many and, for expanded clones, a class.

CDR3 protein: CASGKGELTYEQYF
CDR3 DNA: TGTGCCAGCGGAAAGGGTGAGCTTACCTACGAGCAGTACTTC
clone size: many
D gene: .
CDR3 length: 14
V gene: TRBV7-9
J gene: TRBJ2-7

CDR3 protein: CASIGTSAPNEQFF
CDR3 DNA: TGTGCCAGCATCGGGACTAGCGCTCCCAATGAGCAGTTCTTC
clone size: many
D gene: TRBD2
CDR3 length: 14
V gene: TRBV2
J gene: TRBJ2-1

CDR3 protein: CSVEGEGGSDTQYF
CDR3 DNA: TGCAGCGTTGAGGGCGAGGGGGGGTCAGATACGCAGTATTTT
clone size: .
D gene: .
CDR3 length: 14
V gene: TRBV29-1
J gene: TRBJ2-3

CDR3 protein: CASSSGSGGAWSYNEQFF
CDR3 DNA: TGTGCCAGCAGTTCCGGTTCGGGGGGCGCCTGGTCCTACAATGAGCAGTTCTTC
clone size: many
D gene: .
CDR3 length: 18
V gene: TRBV12-3/TRBV12-4
J gene: TRBJ2-1

CDR3 protein: CSARQGARGGELFF
CDR3 DNA: TGCAGTGCTAGACAGGGGGCGCGAGGCGGGGAGCTGTTTTTT
clone size: many
D gene: TRBD1
CDR3 length: 14
V gene: TRBV20-1
J gene: TRBJ2-2

CDR3 protein: CASKPGSSYNEQFF
CDR3 DNA: TGTGCCAGCAAGCCGGGAAGCTCCTACAATGAGCAGTTCTTC
clone size: few
D gene: .
CDR3 length: 14
V gene: TRBV12-3/TRBV12-4
J gene: TRBJ2-1

CDR3 protein: CASSQAPGQNTEAFF
CDR3 DNA: TGTGCCAGCAGCCAAGCTCCCGGACAGAACACTGAAGCTTTCTTT
clone size: many
D gene: .
CDR3 length: 15
V gene: TRBV4-2
J gene: TRBJ1-1

CDR3 protein: CASSTRTSNQPQHF
CDR3 DNA: TGTGCCAGCAGCACCCGTACTAGCAATCAGCCCCAGCATTTT
clone size: many
D gene: .
CDR3 length: 14
V gene: TRBV7-9
J gene: TRBJ1-5

CDR3 protein: CSARRADTYTDTQYF
CDR3 DNA: TGCAGTGCTAGGAGGGCAGATACCTACACAGATACGCAGTATTTT
clone size: .
D gene: .
CDR3 length: 15
V gene: TRBV20-1
J gene: TRBJ2-3

CDR3 protein: CASSFEGNQPQHF
CDR3 DNA: TGTGCCAGCAGCTTTGAAGGCAATCAGCCCCAGCATTTT
clone size: .
D gene: .
CDR3 length: 13
V gene: TRBV5-4
J gene: TRBJ1-5

CDR3 protein: CSARGSGGGLTYEQYF
CDR3 DNA: TGCAGTGCTAGAGGTTCCGGCGGGGGTTTGACCTACGAGCAGTACTTC
clone size: few
D gene: TRBD2
CDR3 length: 16
V gene: TRBV20-1
J gene: TRBJ2-7

CDR3 protein: CASSDIYTEAFF
CDR3 DNA: TGTGCCAGCAGCGACATTTACACTGAAGCTTTCTTT
clone size: .
D gene: .
CDR3 length: 12
V gene: TRBV6-2/TRBV6-3
J gene: TRBJ1-1

CDR3 protein: CSVTPGQNSSNQPQHF
CDR3 DNA: TGCAGCGTGACGCCGGGACAGAACAGTAGCAATCAGCCCCAGCATTTT
clone size: many
D gene: TRBD1
CDR3 length: 16
V gene: TRBV29-1
J gene: TRBJ1-5

CDR3 protein: CASTTGGAGSYEQYF
CDR3 DNA: TGTGCCAGCACGACAGGGGGCGCGGGCTCCTACGAGCAGTACTTC
clone size: .
D gene: TRBD1
CDR3 length: 15
V gene: TRBV7-6
J gene: TRBJ2-7

CDR3 protein: CASSWGTEQFF
CDR3 DNA: TGTGCCAGCAGCTGGGGAACGGAGCAGTTCTTC
clone size: .
D gene: .
CDR3 length: 11
V gene: TRBV5-6
J gene: TRBJ2-1

CDR3 protein: CTSSQDRTPLHF
CDR3 DNA: TGCACCAGCAGCCAAGATCGGACACCTCTCCACTTT
clone size: .
D gene: .
CDR3 length: 12
V gene: TRBV4-1
J gene: TRBJ1-6

CDR3 protein: CASSSDGILAGGRRDTQYF
CDR3 DNA: TGTGCCAGCAGTTCCGACGGAATACTAGCGGGAGGGCGGAGAGATACGCAGTATTTT
clone size: many
D gene: TRBD2
CDR3 length: 19
V gene: TRBV7-2
J gene: TRBJ2-3

CDR3 protein: CASSFLGVSGSTEQYF
CDR3 DNA: TGTGCCAGCAGCTTCTTAGGAGTTAGCGGGAGTACTGAACAGTACTTC
clone size: many
D gene: TRBD2
CDR3 length: 16
V gene: TRBV27
J gene: TRBJ2-7

CDR3 protein: CASSQGITGAYGYTF
CDR3 DNA: TGTGCCAGCAGCCAAGGAATAACAGGGGCCTATGGCTACACCTTC
clone size: .
D gene: TRBD1
CDR3 length: 15
V gene: TRBV3-1
J gene: TRBJ1-2

CDR3 protein: CASSYSRGRSNEQFF
CDR3 DNA: TGTGCCAGCAGTTACTCCCGCGGGAGGAGCAATGAGCAGTTCTTC
clone size: .
D gene: TRBD2
CDR3 length: 15
V gene: TRBV6-5
J gene: TRBJ2-1

CDR3 protein: CASSADRSTNEKLFF
CDR3 DNA: TGTGCCAGCAGCGCCGACCGATCAACTAATGAAAAACTGTTTTTT
clone size: .
D gene: .
CDR3 length: 15
V gene: TRBV27
J gene: TRBJ1-4

CDR3 protein: CASSPHRDEKLFF
CDR3 DNA: TGTGCCAGCTCACCACACAGGGATGAAAAACTGTTTTTT
clone size: few
D gene: .
CDR3 length: 13
V gene: TRBV18
J gene: TRBJ1-4

CDR3 protein: CASSRTGLETQYF
CDR3 DNA: TGTGCCAGCAGCCGTACAGGTTTGGAGACCCAGTACTTC
clone size: many
D gene: .
CDR3 length: 13
V gene: TRBV7-9
J gene: TRBJ2-5

CDR3 protein: CASRGFTDNSPLHF
CDR3 DNA: TGTGCCAGCAGGGGTTTTACCGATAATTCACCCCTCCACTTT
clone size: .
D gene: .
CDR3 length: 14
V gene: TRBV6-1
J gene: TRBJ1-6

CDR3 protein: CASSPPGQSYNQPQHF
CDR3 DNA: TGTGCCAGCAGCCCTCCGGGACAGAGCTACAATCAGCCCCAGCATTTT
clone size: few
D gene: TRBD1
CDR3 length: 16
V gene: TRBV7-9
J gene: TRBJ1-5

CDR3 protein: CASSLYPKETQYF
CDR3 DNA: TGCGCCAGCAGCCTATACCCAAAGGAGACCCAGTACTTC
clone size: .
D gene: .
CDR3 length: 13
V gene: TRBV5-1
J gene: TRBJ2-5

CDR3 protein: CASSQGNSGVQFF
CDR3 DNA: TGTGCCAGCAGCCAGGGGAATAGCGGGGTTCAGTTCTTC
clone size: many
D gene: TRBD2
CDR3 length: 13
V gene: TRBV14
J gene: TRBJ2-1

CDR3 protein: CASSLSPGSREGEQFF
CDR3 DNA: TGTGCCAGCAGTCTAAGCCCTGGTTCGCGGGAGGGCGAGCAGTTCTTC
clone size: .
D gene: TRBD2
CDR3 length: 16
V gene: TRBV12-3/TRBV12-4
J gene: TRBJ2-1

CDR3 protein: CASSREGDGEKLFF
CDR3 DNA: TGTGCCAGCTCACGGGAAGGAGATGGAGAAAAACTGTTTTTT
clone size: few
D gene: .
CDR3 length: 14
V gene: TRBV18
J gene: TRBJ1-4

CDR3 protein: CSVEGRLNTEAFF
CDR3 DNA: TGCAGCGTTGAGGGACGGCTGAACACTGAAGCTTTCTTT
clone size: .
D gene: .
CDR3 length: 13
V gene: TRBV29-1
J gene: TRBJ1-1

CDR3 protein: CASSYSLRIGGEAFF
CDR3 DNA: TGTGCCAGCAGTTACTCGTTACGCATCGGCGGTGAAGCTTTCTTT
clone size: .
D gene: .
CDR3 length: 15
V gene: TRBV6-2/TRBV6-3
J gene: TRBJ1-1

CDR3 protein: CASSLTGSTEAFF
CDR3 DNA: TGTGCCAGCAGCTTAACAGGGAGCACTGAAGCTTTCTTT
clone size: many
D gene: .
CDR3 length: 13
V gene: TRBV7-9
J gene: TRBJ1-1

CDR3 protein: CASSQDGRGLAGGNEQFF
CDR3 DNA: TGCGCCAGCAGCCAAGACGGGCGTGGACTAGCGGGGGGTAATGAGCAGTTCTTC
clone size: .
D gene: TRBD2
CDR3 length: 18
V gene: TRBV4-1
J gene: TRBJ2-1

CDR3 protein: CASSLTGRGSYEQYF
CDR3 DNA: TGTGCCAGCAGCTTAACGGGGAGGGGCTCCTACGAGCAGTACTTC
clone size: many
D gene: TRBD2
CDR3 length: 15
V gene: TRBV7-9
J gene: TRBJ2-7

CDR3 protein: CASSLVGARAKNIQYF
CDR3 DNA: TGTGCCAGCAGTTTGGTAGGGGCTAGGGCCAAAAACATTCAGTACTTC
clone size: many
D gene: .
CDR3 length: 16
V gene: TRBV12-3/TRBV12-4
J gene: TRBJ2-4

CDR3 protein: CASSLAGTEGGYTF
CDR3 DNA: TGTGCCAGCAGTTTGGCCGGGACAGAGGGGGGCTACACCTTC
clone size: few
D gene: TRBD1
CDR3 length: 14
V gene: TRBV12-3/TRBV12-4
J gene: TRBJ1-2

CDR3 protein: CASSSGLINEQFF
CDR3 DNA: TGTGCCAGCAGCTCCGGACTAATCAATGAGCAGTTCTTC
clone size: many
D gene: .
CDR3 length: 13
V gene: TRBV7-8
J gene: TRBJ2-1

CDR3 protein: CASSLTGGTEQFF
CDR3 DNA: TGCGCCAGCAGCCTGACAGGGGGCACTGAGCAGTTCTTC
clone size: many
D gene: TRBD1
CDR3 length: 13
V gene: TRBV5-1
J gene: TRBJ2-1

CDR3 protein: CASSSDYEQYF
CDR3 DNA: TGTGCCAGCAGTTCAGACTACGAGCAGTACTTC
clone size: few
D gene: .
CDR3 length: 11
V gene: TRBV7-8
J gene: TRBJ2-7

CDR3 protein: CASSLEREKTQYF
CDR3 DNA: TGTGCCAGCAGCTTAGAACGGGAGAAGACCCAGTACTTC
clone size: few
D gene: .
CDR3 length: 13
V gene: TRBV7-2
J gene: TRBJ2-5